The present T cell receptor beta chain was sequenced within a study of T cell changes during pregnancy in multiple sclerosis. Profiling relied on immunoSEQ multiplex PCR, and the TCRdb table lists in-frame clones only, not all of them. The table has over 70,000 clones, less than 95% seen once. Germline V gene data show CDR1 as ENHRY and CDR2 as SYGVKD. This CDR3 contains 15 residues. V gave up 3 bases and J gave up 3 bases; unmatched junction bases: 4. This TCR came from a female donor in good health, enrolled as a control in a pregnancy study. The starting material was peripheral blood, obtained in the first trimester of pregnancy. The gene calls are TRBV10-3 and TRBJ2-3, with 9 bases identical to TRBD2. In nucleotides, the CDR3 is TGTGCCATCAGTGAAGGAGCGGGGGGAACAGATACGCAGTATTTT. Translating gives CAISEGAGGTDTQYF.